The 2 T cell receptor beta chains listed next were all sequenced from one sample in a study of early T cells in non-severe SARS-CoV-2 infection. TCRdb re-called the 5' RACE reads through MiXCR, storing one row per CDR3 protein. This table holds fewer than 30,000 distinct CDR3 sequences, 4% to 6% found once. Sequenced: whole blood. The receptors were sampled from an adult who was a healthcare worker with PCR-confirmed SARS-CoV-2 infection or an uninfected control (not recorded which).

This clonotype was observed many times. This chain links TRBV13 with TRBJ2-1; D is perhaps TRBD2 (7 bases). The CDR3 runs to 16 residues. Germline values: CDR1 PRHDT, CDR2 FYEKMQ (reference sequence). The V and J ends lost 5 bases and 8 bases respectively, with 22 bases between them. CDR3 residues: CASSPWGGAQDDEQFF. The DNA for the CDR3 is TGTGCCAGCAGCCCATGGGGGGGCGCACAGGACGATGAGCAGTTCTTC.

This clonotype was seen at least ten times. The chain employs TRBV14 and TRBJ2-1, with no clear D. CDR3 length equals 15 residues. Trimming cost V 1 base and J 6 bases, with 13 bases left between them. Germline V lookup: CDR1 SGHDN, CDR2 FVKESK. The DNA of the CDR3 is TGTGCCAGCAGCCAAGGAAGGACGGTTGTCAATGAGCAGTTCTTC. This translates into CASSQGRTVVNEQFF.